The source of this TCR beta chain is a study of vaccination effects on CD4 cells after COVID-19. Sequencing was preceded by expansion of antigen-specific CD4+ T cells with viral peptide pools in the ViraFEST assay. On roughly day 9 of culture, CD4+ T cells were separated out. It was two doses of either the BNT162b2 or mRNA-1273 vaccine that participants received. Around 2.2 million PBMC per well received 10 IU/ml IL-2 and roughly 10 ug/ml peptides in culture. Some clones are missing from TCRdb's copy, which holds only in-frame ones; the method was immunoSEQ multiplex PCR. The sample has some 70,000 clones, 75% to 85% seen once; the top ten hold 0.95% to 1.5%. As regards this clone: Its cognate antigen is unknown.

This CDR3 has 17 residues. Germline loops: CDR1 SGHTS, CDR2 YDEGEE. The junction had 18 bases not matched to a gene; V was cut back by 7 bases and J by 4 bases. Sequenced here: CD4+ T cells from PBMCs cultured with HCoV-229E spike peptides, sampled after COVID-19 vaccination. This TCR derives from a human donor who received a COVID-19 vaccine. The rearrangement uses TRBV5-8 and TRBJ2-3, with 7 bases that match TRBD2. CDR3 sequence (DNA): TGTGCCAGCCCTATATGGTGGTCTAGCGGAAATCCAGATACGCAGTATTTT. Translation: CASPIWWSSGNPDTQYF.